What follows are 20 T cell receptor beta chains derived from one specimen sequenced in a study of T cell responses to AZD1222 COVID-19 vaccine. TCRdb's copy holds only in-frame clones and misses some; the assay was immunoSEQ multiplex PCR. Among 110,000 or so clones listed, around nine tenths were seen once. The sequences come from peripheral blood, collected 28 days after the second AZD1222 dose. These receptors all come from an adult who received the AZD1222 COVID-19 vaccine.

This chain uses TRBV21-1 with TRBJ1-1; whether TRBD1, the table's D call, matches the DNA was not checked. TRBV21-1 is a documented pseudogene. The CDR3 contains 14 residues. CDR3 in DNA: TGTGCCAGCAGAGCCAGACCAGGGAACACTGAAGCTTTCTTT. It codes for CASRARPGNTEAFF.

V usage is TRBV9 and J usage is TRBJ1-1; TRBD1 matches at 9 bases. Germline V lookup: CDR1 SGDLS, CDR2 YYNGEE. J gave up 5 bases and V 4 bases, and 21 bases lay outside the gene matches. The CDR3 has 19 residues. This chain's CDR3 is CASSPDFPSVPGQGTEAFF. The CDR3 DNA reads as TGTGCCAGCAGCCCAGACTTTCCTTCCGTTCCGGGACAGGGTACTGAAGCTTTCTTT.

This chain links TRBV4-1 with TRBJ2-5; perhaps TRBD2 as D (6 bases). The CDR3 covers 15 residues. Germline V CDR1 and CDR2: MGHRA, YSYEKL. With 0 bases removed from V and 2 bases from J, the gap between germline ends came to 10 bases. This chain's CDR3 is CASSQDSGTQETQYF. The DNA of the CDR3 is TGCGCCAGCAGCCAAGATTCGGGGACTCAAGAGACCCAGTACTTC.

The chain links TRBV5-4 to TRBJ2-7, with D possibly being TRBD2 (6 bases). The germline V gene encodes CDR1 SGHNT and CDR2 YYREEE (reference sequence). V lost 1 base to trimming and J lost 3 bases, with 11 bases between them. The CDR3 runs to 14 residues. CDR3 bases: TGTGCCAGCAGCTTGATGGGCGGGAACTACGAGCAGTACTTC. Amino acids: CASSLMGGNYEQYF.

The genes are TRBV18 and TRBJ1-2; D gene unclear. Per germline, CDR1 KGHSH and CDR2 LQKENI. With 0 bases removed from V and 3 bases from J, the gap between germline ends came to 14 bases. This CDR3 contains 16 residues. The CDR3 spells CASSPPAEWYDYGYTF. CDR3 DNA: TGTGCCAGCTCACCACCGGCAGAATGGTACGACTATGGCTACACCTTC.

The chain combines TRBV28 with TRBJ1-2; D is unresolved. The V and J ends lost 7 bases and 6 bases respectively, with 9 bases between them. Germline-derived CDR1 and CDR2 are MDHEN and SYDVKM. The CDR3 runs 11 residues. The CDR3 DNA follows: TGTGCCAGCATAGCGCGGAATGGCTACACCTTC. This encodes CASIARNGYTF.

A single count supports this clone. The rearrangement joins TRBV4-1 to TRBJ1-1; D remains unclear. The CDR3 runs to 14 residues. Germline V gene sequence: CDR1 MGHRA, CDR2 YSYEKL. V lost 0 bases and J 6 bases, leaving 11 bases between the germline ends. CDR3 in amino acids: CASSQERTRAEAFF. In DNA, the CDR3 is TGCGCCAGCAGCCAAGAACGGACTAGGGCTGAAGCTTTCTTT.

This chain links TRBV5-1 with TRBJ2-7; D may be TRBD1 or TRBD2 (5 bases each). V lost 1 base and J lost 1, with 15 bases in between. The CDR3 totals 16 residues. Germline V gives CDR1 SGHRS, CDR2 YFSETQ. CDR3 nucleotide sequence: TGCGCCAGCAGCTTGTTCAGGGACGCCTTTTCCTACGAGCAGTACTTC. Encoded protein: CASSLFRDAFSYEQYF.

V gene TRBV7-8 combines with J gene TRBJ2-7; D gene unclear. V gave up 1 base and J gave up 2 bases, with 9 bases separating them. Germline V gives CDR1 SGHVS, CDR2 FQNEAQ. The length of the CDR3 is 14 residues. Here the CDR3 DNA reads TGTGCCAGCAGCTTAGAGCTGGTTACCTACGAGCAGTACTTC. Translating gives CASSLELVTYEQYF.

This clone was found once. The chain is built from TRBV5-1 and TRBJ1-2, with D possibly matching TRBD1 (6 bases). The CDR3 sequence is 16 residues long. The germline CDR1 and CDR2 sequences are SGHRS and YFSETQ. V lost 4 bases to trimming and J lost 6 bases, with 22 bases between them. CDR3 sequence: CASSPRLGQYGDGYTF. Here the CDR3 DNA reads TGCGCCAGCAGCCCTAGACTCGGACAGTACGGAGATGGCTACACCTTC.

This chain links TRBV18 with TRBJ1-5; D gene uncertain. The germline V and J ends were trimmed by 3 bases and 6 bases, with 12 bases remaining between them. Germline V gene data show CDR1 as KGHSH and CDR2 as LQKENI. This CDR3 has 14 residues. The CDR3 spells CASSPGGGIQPQHF. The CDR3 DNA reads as TGTGCCAGCTCACCGGGCGGTGGGATTCAGCCCCAGCATTTT.

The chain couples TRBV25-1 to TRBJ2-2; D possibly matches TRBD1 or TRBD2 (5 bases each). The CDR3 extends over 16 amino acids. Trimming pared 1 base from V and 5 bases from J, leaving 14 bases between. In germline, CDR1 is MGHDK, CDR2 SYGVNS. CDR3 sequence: CASSELVGDGTGELFF. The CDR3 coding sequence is TGTGCCAGCAGTGAATTGGTGGGGGACGGGACCGGGGAGCTGTTTTTT.

In DNA form, the CDR3 reads TGTGCCAGCAGTTACTCGATTGCTAGCGGGGGGGCGTTAGATACGCAGTATTTT. This sequence encodes CASSYSIASGGALDTQYF. V usage is TRBV6-2 or TRBV6-3 and J usage is TRBJ2-3; 12 nucleotides match TRBD2. Germline V CDR1 and CDR2: MNHEY, SVGEGT. The CDR3 consists of 18 residues. V was pared by 0 bases and J by 5 bases, with 9 bases of the junction left unmatched.

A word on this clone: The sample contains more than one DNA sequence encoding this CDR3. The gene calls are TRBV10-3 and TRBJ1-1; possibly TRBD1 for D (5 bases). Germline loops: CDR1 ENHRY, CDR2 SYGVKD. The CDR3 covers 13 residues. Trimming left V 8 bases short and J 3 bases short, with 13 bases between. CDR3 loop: CAISGRGDTEAFF. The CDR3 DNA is TGTGCCATCTCAGGGAGGGGTGACACTGAAGCTTTCTTT.

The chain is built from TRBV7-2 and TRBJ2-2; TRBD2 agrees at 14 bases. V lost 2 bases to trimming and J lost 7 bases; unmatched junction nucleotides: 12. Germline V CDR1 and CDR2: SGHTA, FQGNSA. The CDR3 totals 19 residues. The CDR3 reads CASSLSPSGTSGGGGELFF. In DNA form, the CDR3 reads TGTGCCAGCAGCTTAAGCCCCTCCGGGACTAGCGGGGGCGGCGGGGAGCTGTTTTTT. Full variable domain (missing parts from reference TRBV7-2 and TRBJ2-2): GAGVSQSPSNKVTEKGKDVELRCDPISGHTALYWYRQSLGQGLEFLIYFQGNSAPDKSGLPSDRFSAERTGGSVSTLTIQRTQQEDSAVYLCASSLSPSGTSGGGGELFFGEGSRLTVL.

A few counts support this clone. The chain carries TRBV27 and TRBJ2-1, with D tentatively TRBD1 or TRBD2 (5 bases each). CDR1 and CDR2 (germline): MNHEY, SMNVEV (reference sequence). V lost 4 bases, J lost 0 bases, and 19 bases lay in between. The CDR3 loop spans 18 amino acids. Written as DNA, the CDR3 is TGTGCCAGCAGTTCGGGTTGGGGGTTTCAAAGCTCCTACAATGAGCAGTTCTTC. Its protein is CASSSGWGFQSSYNEQFF.

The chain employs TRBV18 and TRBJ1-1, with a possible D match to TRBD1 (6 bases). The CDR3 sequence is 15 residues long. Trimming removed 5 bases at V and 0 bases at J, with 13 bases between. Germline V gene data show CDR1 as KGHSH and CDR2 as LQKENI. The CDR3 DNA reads TGTGCCAGCTCATCGACCGGGGGCCTGAACACTGAAGCTTTCTTT. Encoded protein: CASSSTGGLNTEAFF.

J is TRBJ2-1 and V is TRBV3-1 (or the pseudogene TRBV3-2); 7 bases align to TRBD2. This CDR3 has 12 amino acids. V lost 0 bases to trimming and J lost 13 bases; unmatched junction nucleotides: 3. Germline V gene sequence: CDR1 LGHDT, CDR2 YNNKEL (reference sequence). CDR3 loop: CASSQEGTIQFF. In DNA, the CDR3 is TGTGCCAGCAGCCAAGAAGGGACTATTCAGTTCTTC.

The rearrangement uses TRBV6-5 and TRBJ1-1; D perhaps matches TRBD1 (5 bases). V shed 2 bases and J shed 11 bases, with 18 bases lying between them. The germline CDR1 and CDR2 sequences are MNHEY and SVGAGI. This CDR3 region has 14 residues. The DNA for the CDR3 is TGTGCCAGCAGTTACGGGTTAGGGGTTGAGCGGGCTTTCTTT. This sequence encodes CASSYGLGVERAFF.

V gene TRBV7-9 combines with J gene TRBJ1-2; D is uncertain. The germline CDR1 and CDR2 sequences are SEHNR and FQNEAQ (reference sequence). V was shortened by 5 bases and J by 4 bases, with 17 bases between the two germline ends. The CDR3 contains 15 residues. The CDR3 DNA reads TGTGCCAGCAGCCTAGTCTTAAAAGGTTTCTATGGCTACACCTTC. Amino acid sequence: CASSLVLKGFYGYTF.